The rows below give T cell receptor beta chains drawn from one sample of a study of blood T cell repertoires in COVID-19. The protocol was immunoSEQ multiplex PCR, while the TCRdb copy is restricted to in-frame clones and leaves out a portion. The repertoire consists of approximately 130,000 clones, with roughly 80% occurring once and the leading ten covering 15% to 20%. The source material was PBMCs or T cells enriched from blood (not recorded which). Every receptor here comes from a man under 40 who had recovered from COVID-19. Each CDR3 is given with its conserved first and last residue. A D gene is named only where the DNA matches it firmly. Expanded clones get a size class; other rows say once, few or many, or leave the size out.

D: .; size: .; J: TRBJ1-5; V: TRBV10-2; DNA: TGCGCCAGCAGTGAACGGAATCAGCCCCAGCATTTT; CDR3: CASSERNQPQHF
D: .; size: .; J: TRBJ2-3; V: TRBV9; DNA: TGTGCCAGCAGTAGGACAGCTCTAGATACGCAGTATTTT; CDR3: CASSRTALDTQYF
D: .; size: few; J: TRBJ2-2; V: TRBV5-4; DNA: TGTGCCAGCAGCTTGACACCAGGGGTGAGCACCGGGGAGCTGTTTTTT; CDR3: CASSLTPGVSTGELFF
D: TRBD2; size: .; J: TRBJ2-2; V: TRBV6-5; DNA: TGTGCCAGCAGAGCGGGACTAGTCGACACCGGGGAGCTGTTTTTT; CDR3: CASRAGLVDTGELFF
D: .; size: .; J: TRBJ1-1; V: TRBV5-1; DNA: TGCGCCAGCAGCTTGGACAGGTTGAACACTGAAGCTTTCTTT; CDR3: CASSLDRLNTEAFF
D: TRBD2; size: .; J: TRBJ2-3; V: TRBV5-1; DNA: TGCGCCAGCAGCTTGGGACTAGCGGTCACAGATACGCAGTATTTT; CDR3: CASSLGLAVTDTQYF
D: .; size: few; J: TRBJ2-7; V: TRBV6-5; DNA: TGTGCCAGCAGAGGCACAGGAACCTACGAGCAGTACTTC; CDR3: CASRGTGTYEQYF
D: TRBD1; size: .; J: TRBJ2-7; V: TRBV5-1; DNA: TGCGCCAGCAGGAGGGGACAGAGCTCCTACGAGCAGTACTTC; CDR3: CASRRGQSSYEQYF
D: TRBD1; size: .; J: TRBJ1-4; V: TRBV29-1; DNA: TGCAGCGTTGAAGATCTGGGACAGGCTAATGAAAAACTGTTTTTT; CDR3: CSVEDLGQANEKLFF
D: .; size: .; J: TRBJ1-3; V: TRBV2; DNA: TGTGCCAGCAGTGTACAGGGCGGGTCTGGAAACACCATATATTTT; CDR3: CASSVQGGSGNTIYF
D: TRBD2; size: .; J: TRBJ2-5; V: TRBV4-1; DNA: TGCGCCAGCAGCCAAGAGGGACTAGCGGGACCGGGTCCAGAGACCCAGTACTTC; CDR3: CASSQEGLAGPGPETQYF
D: TRBD1; size: .; J: TRBJ2-1; V: TRBV7-9; DNA: TGTGCCAGCAGCCCTTCGGACAGGGGAAAGCAGTTCTTC; CDR3: CASSPSDRGKQFF
D: .; size: .; J: TRBJ1-6; V: TRBV6-5; DNA: TGTGCCAGCAGATCGGACTCGGCCCTCCACTTT; CDR3: CASRSDSALHF
D: TRBD2; size: .; J: TRBJ2-3; V: TRBV15; DNA: TGTGCCACCAGCAGAGATACGCTAGCGGGGGGAAGGGGAGATACGCAGTATTTT; CDR3: CATSRDTLAGGRGDTQYF
D: .; size: .; J: TRBJ1-1; V: TRBV7-5; DNA: TGTGCCAGAAGCTTACTCGGAGGCAGGCGAAGAATGAACACTGAAGCTTTCTTT; CDR3: CARSLLGGRRRMNTEAFF
D: .; size: .; J: TRBJ2-5; V: TRBV27; DNA: TGTGCCAGCAAGTTAGGCGGCCAAGAGACCCAGTACTTC; CDR3: CASKLGGQETQYF
D: TRBD1; size: .; J: TRBJ1-1; V: TRBV19; DNA: TGTGCCAGTAGTCTCAGGACAGGGAGCATGAACACTGAAGCTTTCTTT; CDR3: CASSLRTGSMNTEAFF
D: .; size: .; J: TRBJ1-2; V: TRBV7-2; DNA: TGTGCCAGCAGCTCGAGGGGGGGCGCATATGGCTACACCTTC; CDR3: CASSSRGGAYGYTF
D: TRBD1; size: .; J: TRBJ1-3; V: TRBV9; DNA: TGTGCCAGCAGCGCTCGACAGGGGCCCGACTCTGGAAACACCATATATTTT; CDR3: CASSARQGPDSGNTIYF
D: .; size: .; J: TRBJ1-1; V: TRBV28; DNA: TGTGCCAGCAGCATGAACACTGAAGCTTTCTTT; CDR3: CASSMNTEAFF
D: .; size: .; J: TRBJ2-7; V: TRBV18; DNA: TGTGCCAGCTCACCAAGGAGCCGCTCCAGGGAGGACGAGCAGTACTTC; CDR3: CASSPRSRSREDEQYF
D: TRBD2; size: .; J: TRBJ2-1; V: TRBV7-2; DNA: TGTGCCAGCAGCTTCTCTGCGGGAGGGTTCAATGAGCAGTTCTTC; CDR3: CASSFSAGGFNEQFF
D: .; size: .; J: TRBJ1-1; V: TRBV12-5; DNA: TGTGCTAGTGGTTTGGCAGGGCTCGGTGCCACTGAAGCTTTCTTT; CDR3: CASGLAGLGATEAFF
D: TRBD1; size: .; J: TRBJ2-2; V: TRBV5-4; DNA: TGTGCCAGCAGCCCCCGGACAGGAGAGACCGGGGAGCTGTTTTTT; CDR3: CASSPRTGETGELFF
D: .; size: .; J: TRBJ1-2; V: TRBV6-2/TRBV6-3; DNA: TGTGCCAGCAGCCTGTGGGCAGGGAAAGGCTACACCTTC; CDR3: CASSLWAGKGYTF
D: .; size: .; J: TRBJ1-2; V: TRBV14; DNA: TGTGCCAGCAGCCAAGATCGTTCCTATGGCTACACCTTC; CDR3: CASSQDRSYGYTF
D: .; size: .; J: TRBJ2-7; V: TRBV12-3/TRBV12-4; DNA: TGTGCCAGCAGTTTTGGGCTATCTTACGAGCAGTACTTC; CDR3: CASSFGLSYEQYF
D: TRBD1; size: .; J: TRBJ1-2; V: TRBV5-1; DNA: TGCGCCAGCAGCGAAGAGGGACAGGGTGGCGGCTACACCTTC; CDR3: CASSEEGQGGGYTF
D: .; size: .; J: TRBJ2-2; V: TRBV28; DNA: TGTGCCATCCTCCCACGGGGGTGGAAAAACACCGGGGAGCTGTTTTTT; CDR3: CAILPRGWKNTGELFF
D: TRBD1; size: .; J: TRBJ2-6; V: TRBV10-3; DNA: TGTGCCATCAGTGAACCGGGACAGGGTTTTGGGGCCAACGTCCTGACTTTC; CDR3: CAISEPGQGFGANVLTF
D: TRBD2; size: .; J: TRBJ2-7; V: TRBV30; DNA: TGTGCCTGGAGGCTAGCGGGAGGCTACGCCTACGAGCAGTACTTC; CDR3: CAWRLAGGYAYEQYF
D: .; size: .; J: TRBJ2-5; V: TRBV20-1; DNA: TGCAGTGCTAGACTGGAGACCCAGTACTTC; CDR3: CSARLETQYF
D: .; size: once; J: TRBJ2-5; V: TRBV5-1; DNA: TGCGCCAGCAGCTTGGACAGTGTACAAGAGACCCAGTACTTC; CDR3: CASSLDSVQETQYF
D: TRBD1; size: .; J: TRBJ2-7; V: TRBV25-1; DNA: TGTGCCAGCAGTGATATCCCCTTCCCGGGACAGGGGAAAGGGGAGCAGTACTTC; CDR3: CASSDIPFPGQGKGEQYF
D: .; size: .; J: TRBJ1-1; V: TRBV23-1; DNA: TGCGCCAGCAGTCCAAACACAGATTCCGGAGGCACTGAAGCTTTCTTT; CDR3: CASSPNTDSGGTEAFF
D: .; size: .; J: TRBJ2-7; V: TRBV5-1; DNA: TGCGCCAGCAGCCCCAGACAGGCCTACGAGCAGTACTTC; CDR3: CASSPRQAYEQYF
D: .; size: .; J: TRBJ2-5; V: TRBV3-1/TRBV3-2; DNA: TGTGCCAGCAGCCCAACAGGGTCTACAGAGACCCAGTACTTC; CDR3: CASSPTGSTETQYF
D: .; size: .; J: TRBJ2-7; V: TRBV29-1; DNA: TGCAGCGCCATGGGATCGGGAAGGGTGTCCTACGAGCAGTACTTC; CDR3: CSAMGSGRVSYEQYF
D: TRBD1; size: .; J: TRBJ1-2; V: TRBV27; DNA: TGTGCCAGCACCCGGACAGGGGCCTATGGCTACACCTTC; CDR3: CASTRTGAYGYTF
D: .; size: .; J: TRBJ1-2; V: TRBV4-1; DNA: TGCGCCAGCAGCCAAGGGGAGTTTGAGAATGGCTACACCTTC; CDR3: CASSQGEFENGYTF
D: TRBD1; size: .; J: TRBJ1-2; V: TRBV3-1/TRBV3-2; DNA: TGTGCCAGCACCTCAGGGGTACAGGGGCTGTTAGACTATGGCTACACCTTC; CDR3: CASTSGVQGLLDYGYTF
D: TRBD2; size: .; J: TRBJ2-1; V: TRBV10-1; DNA: TGCGCCAGCAGTGAGTCGGCTAGCGGGAGCTACAATGAGCAGTTCTTC; CDR3: CASSESASGSYNEQFF
D: TRBD1; size: .; J: TRBJ1-2; V: TRBV27; DNA: TGTGCCAGCAGTAAAGGCGGGACAGGAGGCTATGGCTACACCTTC; CDR3: CASSKGGTGGYGYTF
D: .; size: once; J: TRBJ1-3; V: TRBV10-3; DNA: TGTGCCATCAGGCCTGGGCAAGTAAATGGAAACACCATATATTTT; CDR3: CAIRPGQVNGNTIYF
D: .; size: once; J: TRBJ2-4; V: TRBV4-1; DNA: TGCGCCAGCAGCCAAGGGAGGGTTCATGGAGCCAAAAACATTCAGTACTTC; CDR3: CASSQGRVHGAKNIQYF
D: .; size: .; J: TRBJ2-3; V: TRBV7-2; DNA: TGTGCCAGCAGCGGCAAAGTGCGGCCAGGCACAGATACGCAGTATTTT; CDR3: CASSGKVRPGTDTQYF
D: .; size: few; J: TRBJ1-1; V: TRBV30; DNA: TGTGCCTGGCTCCCTAGGTTTATGAACACTGAAGCTTTCTTT; CDR3: CAWLPRFMNTEAFF
D: TRBD2; size: .; J: TRBJ2-3; V: TRBV7-7; DNA: TGTGCTAGCAGCGCGCGGCTAGCGGGGGGAGACACAGATACGCAGTATTTT; CDR3: CASSARLAGGDTDTQYF
D: .; size: .; J: TRBJ1-6; V: TRBV3-1/TRBV3-2; DNA: TGTGCCAGCAGCCACTACAGGGAAGAAGGTTCACCCCTCCACTTT; CDR3: CASSHYREEGSPLHF
D: .; size: few; J: TRBJ1-2; V: TRBV5-5; DNA: TGTGCCAGCAGCTTGGGACAGCGACCTAGCTATGGCTACACCTTC; CDR3: CASSLGQRPSYGYTF